This T cell receptor (beta chain) was identified in a study of cytomegalovirus exposure and HLA in healthy donors. As for the study in general: In an earlier analysis, around 120 million unique TCR beta sequences were found from about 180 million T cells.

Points from the study as a whole: Cytomegalovirus-associated TCR beta chains were listed, numbering 150 to 200. An Asian-associated ancestry cluster reportedly showed fewer N-insertions than the approximately 670-donor mean in a later analysis. The sole available immune exposure information was CMV serostatus.

13 Jbeta primers and 60 Vbeta primers were used for the PCR. Assay: immunoSEQ multiplex PCR; the TCRdb copy retains only in-frame clones and omits some. This sample carries roughly 42,000 clones, with 1% to 1.5% going to the ten biggest clones. CDR3 size: 16 residues. V lost 4 bases and J lost 4; bases outside the gene matches: 11. Germline V CDR1 and CDR2: PRHDT, FYEKMQ (reference sequence). A note on this clone: Its antigen is not known.

V is TRBV13 and J is TRBJ2-7, with 9 nucleotides matching TRBD1. This TCR came from a man aged 25-40 years in good health and CMV-seronegative. The specimen was PBMCs. This CDR3 reads CASSSLRSGQGYEQYF. The CDR3 DNA is TGTGCCAGCAGCTCCCTCCGTTCGGGACAGGGATACGAGCAGTACTTC.